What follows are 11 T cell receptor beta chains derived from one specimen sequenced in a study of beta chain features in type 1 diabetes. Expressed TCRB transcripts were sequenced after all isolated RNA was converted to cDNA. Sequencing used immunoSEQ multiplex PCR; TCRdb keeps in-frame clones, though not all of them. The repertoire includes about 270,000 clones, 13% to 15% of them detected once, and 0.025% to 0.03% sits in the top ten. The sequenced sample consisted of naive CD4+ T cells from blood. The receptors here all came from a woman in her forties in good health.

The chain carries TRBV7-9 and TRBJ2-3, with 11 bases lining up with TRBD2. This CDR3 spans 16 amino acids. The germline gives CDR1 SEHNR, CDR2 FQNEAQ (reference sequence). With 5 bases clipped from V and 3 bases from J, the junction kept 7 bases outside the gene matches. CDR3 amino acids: CASSRKLAGATDTQYF. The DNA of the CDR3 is TGTGCCAGCAGCCGAAAACTAGCGGGGGCGACAGATACGCAGTATTTT.

The CDR3 DNA is TGCAGCGGGGGAGAGGCCGCCGGGGAGCTGTTTTTT. It codes for CSGGEAAGELFF. The V and J genes are TRBV29-1 and TRBJ2-2, with D perhaps matching TRBD2 (5 bases). The CDR3 runs 12 residues. Trimming took off 7 bases at V and 6 bases at J, with 12 bases between the two ends. The V gene's germline CDR1 is SQVTM and CDR2 ANQGSEA.

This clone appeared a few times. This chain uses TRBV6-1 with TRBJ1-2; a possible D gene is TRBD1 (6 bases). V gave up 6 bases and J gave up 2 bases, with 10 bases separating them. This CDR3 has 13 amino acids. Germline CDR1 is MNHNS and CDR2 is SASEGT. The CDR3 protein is CASRRQENYGYTF. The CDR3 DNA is TGTGCCAGCAGACGACAGGAAAACTATGGCTACACCTTC.

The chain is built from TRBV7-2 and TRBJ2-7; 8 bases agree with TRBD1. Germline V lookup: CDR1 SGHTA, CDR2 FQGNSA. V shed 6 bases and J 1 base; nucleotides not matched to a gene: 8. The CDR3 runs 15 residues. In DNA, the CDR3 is TGTGCCAGCAGTCCACCAGGGGGCTTATCCTACGAGCAGTACTTC. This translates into CASSPPGGLSYEQYF.

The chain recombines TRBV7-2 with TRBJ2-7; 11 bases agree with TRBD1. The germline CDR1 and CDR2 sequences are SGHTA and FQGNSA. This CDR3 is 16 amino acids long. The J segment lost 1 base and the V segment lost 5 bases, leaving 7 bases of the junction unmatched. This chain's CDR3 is CASSLTGTGGSYEQYF. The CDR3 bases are TGTGCCAGCAGCCTAACCGGGACAGGGGGGTCCTACGAGCAGTACTTC.

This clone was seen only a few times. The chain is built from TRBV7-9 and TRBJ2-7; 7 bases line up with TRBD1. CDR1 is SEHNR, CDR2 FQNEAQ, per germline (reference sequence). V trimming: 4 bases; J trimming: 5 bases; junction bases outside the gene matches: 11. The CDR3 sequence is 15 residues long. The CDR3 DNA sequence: TGTGCCAGCAGCTCATCGACAGGGCGGCGTCACGAGCAGTACTTC. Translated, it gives CASSSSTGRRHEQYF.

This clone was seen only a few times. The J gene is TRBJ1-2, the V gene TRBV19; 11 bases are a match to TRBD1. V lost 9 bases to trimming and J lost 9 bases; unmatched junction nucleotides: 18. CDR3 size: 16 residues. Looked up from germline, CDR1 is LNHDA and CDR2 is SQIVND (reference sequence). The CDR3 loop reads CASRQTSTGTGGSYTF. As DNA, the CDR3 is TGTGCCAGCCGTCAAACTTCAACCGGGACAGGGGGTAGCTACACCTTC. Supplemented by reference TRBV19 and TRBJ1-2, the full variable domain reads DGGITQSPKYLFRKEGQNVTLSCEQNLNHDAMYWYRQDPGQGLRLIYYSQIVNDFQKGDIAEGYSVSREKKESFPLTVTSAQKNPTAFYLCASRQTSTGTGGSYTFGSGTRLTVV.

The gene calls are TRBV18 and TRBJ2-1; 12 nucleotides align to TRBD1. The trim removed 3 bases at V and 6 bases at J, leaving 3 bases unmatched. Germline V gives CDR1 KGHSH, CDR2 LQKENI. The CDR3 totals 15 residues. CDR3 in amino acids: CASSPGQGAGNEQFF. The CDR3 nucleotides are TGTGCCAGCTCACCGGGACAGGGGGCGGGCAATGAGCAGTTCTTC.

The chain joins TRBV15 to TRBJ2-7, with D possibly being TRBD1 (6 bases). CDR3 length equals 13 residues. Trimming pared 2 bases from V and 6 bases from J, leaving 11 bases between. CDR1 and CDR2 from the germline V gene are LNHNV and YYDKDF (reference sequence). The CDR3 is CATSRQDRIEQYF. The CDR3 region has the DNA TGTGCCACCAGCAGACAGGACAGAATCGAGCAGTACTTC.

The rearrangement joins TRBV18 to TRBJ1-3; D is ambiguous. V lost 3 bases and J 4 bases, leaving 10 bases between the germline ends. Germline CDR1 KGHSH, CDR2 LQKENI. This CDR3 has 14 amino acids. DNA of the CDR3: TGTGCCAGCTCACCCCCACCCGGGGGAAACACCATATATTTT. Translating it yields CASSPPPGGNTIYF.

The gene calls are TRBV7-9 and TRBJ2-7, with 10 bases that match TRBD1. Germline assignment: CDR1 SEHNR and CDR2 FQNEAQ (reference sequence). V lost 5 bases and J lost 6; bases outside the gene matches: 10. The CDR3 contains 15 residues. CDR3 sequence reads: CASSPGTGAFLEQYF. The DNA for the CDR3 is TGTGCCAGCAGCCCCGGGACAGGGGCTTTTCTCGAGCAGTACTTC.